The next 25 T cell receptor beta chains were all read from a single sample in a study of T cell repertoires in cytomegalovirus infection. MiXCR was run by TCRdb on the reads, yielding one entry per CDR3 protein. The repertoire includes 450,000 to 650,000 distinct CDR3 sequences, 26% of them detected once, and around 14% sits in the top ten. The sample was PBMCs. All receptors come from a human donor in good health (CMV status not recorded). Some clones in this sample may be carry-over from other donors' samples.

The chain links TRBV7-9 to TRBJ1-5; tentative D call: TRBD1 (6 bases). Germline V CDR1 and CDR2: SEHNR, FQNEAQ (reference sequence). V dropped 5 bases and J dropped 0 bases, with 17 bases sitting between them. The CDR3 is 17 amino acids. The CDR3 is CASSAMGGAGSNQPQHF. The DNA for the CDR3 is TGTGCCAGCAGCGCAATGGGGGGGGCAGGTAGCAATCAGCCCCAGCATTTT.

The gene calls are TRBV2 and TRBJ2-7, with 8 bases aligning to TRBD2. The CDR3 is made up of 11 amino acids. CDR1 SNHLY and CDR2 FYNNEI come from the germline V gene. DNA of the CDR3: TGTGCTTCGCGGGGGGCCCGCGAGCAGTACGTC. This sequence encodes CASRGAREQYV.

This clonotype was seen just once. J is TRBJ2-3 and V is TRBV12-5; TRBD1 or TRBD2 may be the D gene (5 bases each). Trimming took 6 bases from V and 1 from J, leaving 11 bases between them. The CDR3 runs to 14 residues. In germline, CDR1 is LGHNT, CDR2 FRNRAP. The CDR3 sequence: CASGTGTGTDTQYF. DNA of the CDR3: TGTGCTAGTGGGACCGGGACGGGCACAGATACGCAGTATTTT. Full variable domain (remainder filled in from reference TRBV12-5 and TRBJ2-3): DARVTQTPRHKVTEMGQEVTMRCQPILGHNTVFWYRQTMMQGLELLAYFRNRAPLDDSGMPKDRFSAEMPDATLATLKIQPSEPRDSAVYFCASGTGTGTDTQYFGPGTRLTVL.

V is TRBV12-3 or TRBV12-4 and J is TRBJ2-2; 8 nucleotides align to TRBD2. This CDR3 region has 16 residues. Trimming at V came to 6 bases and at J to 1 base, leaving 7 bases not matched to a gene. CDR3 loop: CASRDERGRNTGELFF. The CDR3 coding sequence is TGTGCCAGCAGAGACGAGCGGGGGAGGAACACCGGGGAGCTGTTTTTT.

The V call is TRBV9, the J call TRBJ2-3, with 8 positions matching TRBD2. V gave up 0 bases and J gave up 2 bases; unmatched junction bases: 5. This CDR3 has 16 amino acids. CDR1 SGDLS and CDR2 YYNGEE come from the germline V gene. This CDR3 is CASSVVSGSPTDTQYF. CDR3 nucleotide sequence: TGTGCCAGCAGCGTAGTGAGCGGGAGTCCCACAGATACGCAGTATTTT. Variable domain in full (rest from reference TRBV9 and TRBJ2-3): DSGVTQTPKHLITATGQRVTLRCSPRSGDLSVYWYQQSLDQGLQFLIQYYNGEERAKGNILERFSAQQFPDLHSELNLSSLELGDSALYFCASSVVSGSPTDTQYFGPGTRLTVL.

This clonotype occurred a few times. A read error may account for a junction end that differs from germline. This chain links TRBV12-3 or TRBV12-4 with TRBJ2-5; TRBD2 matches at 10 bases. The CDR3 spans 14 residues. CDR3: CASSLAGEKETQYF. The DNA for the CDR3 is TGTGCCAGCAGTCTAGCGGGAGAGAAGGAGACCCAGTACTTC.

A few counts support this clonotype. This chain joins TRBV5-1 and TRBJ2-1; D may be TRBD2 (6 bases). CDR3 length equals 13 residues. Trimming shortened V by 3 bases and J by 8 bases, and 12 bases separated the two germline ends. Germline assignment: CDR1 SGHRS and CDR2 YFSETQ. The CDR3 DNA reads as TGCGCCAGCAGCTCGGGAGTTGGCGATGAGCAGTTCTTC. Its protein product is CASSSGVGDEQFF.

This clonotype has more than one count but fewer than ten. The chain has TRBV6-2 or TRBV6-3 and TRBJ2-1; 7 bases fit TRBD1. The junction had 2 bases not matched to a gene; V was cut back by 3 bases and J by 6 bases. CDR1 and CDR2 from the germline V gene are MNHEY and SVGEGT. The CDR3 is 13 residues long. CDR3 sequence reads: CASSYNRGNEQFF. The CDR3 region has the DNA TGTGCCAGCAGTTATAACAGGGGCAATGAGCAGTTCTTC.

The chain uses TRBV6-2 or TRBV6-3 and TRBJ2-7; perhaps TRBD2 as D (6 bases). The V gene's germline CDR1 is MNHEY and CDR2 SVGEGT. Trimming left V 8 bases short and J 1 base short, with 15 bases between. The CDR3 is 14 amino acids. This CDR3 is CASATPSGSYEQYF. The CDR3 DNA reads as TGTGCCAGCGCCACCCCCAGCGGGTCCTACGAGCAGTACTTC.

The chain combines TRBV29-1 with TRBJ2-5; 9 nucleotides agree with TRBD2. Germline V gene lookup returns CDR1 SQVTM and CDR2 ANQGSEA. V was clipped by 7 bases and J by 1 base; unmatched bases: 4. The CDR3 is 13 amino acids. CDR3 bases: TGCAGCGGTGCGACTAGCGGCCAAGAGACCCAGTACTTC. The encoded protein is CSGATSGQETQYF.

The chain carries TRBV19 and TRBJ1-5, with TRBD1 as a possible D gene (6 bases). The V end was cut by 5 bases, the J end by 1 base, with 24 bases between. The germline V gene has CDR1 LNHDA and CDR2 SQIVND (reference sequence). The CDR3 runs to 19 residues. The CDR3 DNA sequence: TGTGCCAGTAGTCCTCCGGTGTTGGTTCCAGGGGTGAGCAATCAGCCCCAGCATTTT. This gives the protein CASSPPVLVPGVSNQPQHF.

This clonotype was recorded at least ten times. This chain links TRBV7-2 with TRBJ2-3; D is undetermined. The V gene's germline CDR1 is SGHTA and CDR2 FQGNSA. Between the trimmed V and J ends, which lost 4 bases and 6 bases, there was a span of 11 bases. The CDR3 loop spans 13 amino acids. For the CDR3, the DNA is TGTGCCAGCAGCTCCCCAACCTTCGATACGCAGTATTTT. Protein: CASSSPTFDTQYF.

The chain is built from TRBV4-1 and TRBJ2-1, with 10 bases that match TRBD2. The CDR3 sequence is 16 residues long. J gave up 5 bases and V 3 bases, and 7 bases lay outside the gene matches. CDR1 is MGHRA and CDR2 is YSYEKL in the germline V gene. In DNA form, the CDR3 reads TGCGCCAGCAGCCAGGCTAGCGGGAGACAAGACAATGAGCAGTTCTTC. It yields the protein CASSQASGRQDNEQFF.

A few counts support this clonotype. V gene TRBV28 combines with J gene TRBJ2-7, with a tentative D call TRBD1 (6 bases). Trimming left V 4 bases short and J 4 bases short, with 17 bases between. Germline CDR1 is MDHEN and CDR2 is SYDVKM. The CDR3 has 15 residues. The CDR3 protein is CASSSAGALAYEQYF. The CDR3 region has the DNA TGTGCCAGCAGTTCCGCAGGGGCCCTTGCTTACGAGCAGTACTTC.

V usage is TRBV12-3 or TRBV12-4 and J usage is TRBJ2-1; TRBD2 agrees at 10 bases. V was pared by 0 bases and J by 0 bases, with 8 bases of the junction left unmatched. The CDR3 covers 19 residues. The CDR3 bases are TGTGCCAGCAGTTTAGCCCCCGGTATAGCGGGAGGCTCCTACAATGAGCAGTTCTTC. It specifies CASSLAPGIAGGSYNEQFF.

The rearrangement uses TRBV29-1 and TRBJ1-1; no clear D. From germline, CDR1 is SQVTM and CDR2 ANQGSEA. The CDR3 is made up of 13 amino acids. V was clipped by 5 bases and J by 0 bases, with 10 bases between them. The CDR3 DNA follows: TGCAGCGTTCGGGTTGAGCTGAACACTGAAGCTTTCTTT. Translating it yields CSVRVELNTEAFF.

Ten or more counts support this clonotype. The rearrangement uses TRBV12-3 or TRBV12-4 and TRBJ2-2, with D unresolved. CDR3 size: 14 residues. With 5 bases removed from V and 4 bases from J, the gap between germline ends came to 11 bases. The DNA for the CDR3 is TGTGCCAGCAGTCCTGGGATTCGCACCGGGGAGCTGTTTTTT. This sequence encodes CASSPGIRTGELFF.

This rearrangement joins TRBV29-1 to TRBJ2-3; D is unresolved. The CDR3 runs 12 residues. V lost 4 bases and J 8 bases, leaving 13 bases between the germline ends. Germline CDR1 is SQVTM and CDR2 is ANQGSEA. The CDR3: CSVVEQSVTQYF. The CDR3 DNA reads TGCAGCGTTGTGGAACAGTCAGTTACGCAGTATTTT.

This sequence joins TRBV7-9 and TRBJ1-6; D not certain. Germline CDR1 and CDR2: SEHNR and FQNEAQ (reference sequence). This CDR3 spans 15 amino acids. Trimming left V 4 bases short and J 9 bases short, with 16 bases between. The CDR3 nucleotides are TGTGCCAGCAGCTCCCAGAACCCCGGCCGTTCACCCCTCCACTTT. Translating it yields CASSSQNPGRSPLHF.

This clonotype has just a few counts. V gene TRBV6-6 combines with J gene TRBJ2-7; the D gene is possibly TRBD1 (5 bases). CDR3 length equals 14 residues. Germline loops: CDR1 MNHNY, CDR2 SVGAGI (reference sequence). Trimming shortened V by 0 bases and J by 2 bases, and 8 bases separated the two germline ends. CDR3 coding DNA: TGTGCCAGCAGTTACTCGGGGCGGCCCTACGAGCAGTACTTC. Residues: CASSYSGRPYEQYF.

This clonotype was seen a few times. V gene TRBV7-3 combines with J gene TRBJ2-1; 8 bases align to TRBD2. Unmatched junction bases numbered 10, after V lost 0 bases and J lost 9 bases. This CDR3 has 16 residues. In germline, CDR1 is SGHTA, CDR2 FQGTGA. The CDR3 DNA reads TGTGCCAGCAGCTTAACTCCTCCGGGAGGGCCTTCTGAGCAGTTCTTC. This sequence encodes CASSLTPPGGPSEQFF. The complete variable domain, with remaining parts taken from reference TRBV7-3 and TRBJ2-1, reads GAGVSQTPSNKVTEKGKYVELRCDPISGHTALYWYRQSLGQGPEFLIYFQGTGAADDSGLPNDRFFAVRPEGSVSTLKIQRTERGDSAVYLCASSLTPPGGPSEQFFGPGTRLTVL.

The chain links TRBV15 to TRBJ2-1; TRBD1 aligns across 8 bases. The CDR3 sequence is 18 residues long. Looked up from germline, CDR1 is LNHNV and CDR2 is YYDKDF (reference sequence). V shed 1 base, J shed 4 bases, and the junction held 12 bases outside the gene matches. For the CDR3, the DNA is TGTGCCACCAGCAGAGGGAGGGATTCTGGACAGGGTTACAATGAGCAGTTCTTC. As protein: CATSRGRDSGQGYNEQFF.

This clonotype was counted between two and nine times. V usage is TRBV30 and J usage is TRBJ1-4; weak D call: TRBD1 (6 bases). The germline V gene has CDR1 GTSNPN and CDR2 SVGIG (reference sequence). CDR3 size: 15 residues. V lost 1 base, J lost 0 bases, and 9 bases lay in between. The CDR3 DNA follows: TGTGCCTGGAGTGGCGGACAGTCAACTAATGAAAAACTGTTTTTT. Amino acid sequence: CAWSGGQSTNEKLFF. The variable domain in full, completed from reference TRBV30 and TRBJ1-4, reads SQTIHQWPATLVQPVGSPLSLECTVEGTSNPNLYWYRQAAGRGLQLLFYSVGIGQISSEVPQNLSASRPQDRQFILSSKKLLLSDSGFYLCAWSGGQSTNEKLFFGSGTQLSVL.

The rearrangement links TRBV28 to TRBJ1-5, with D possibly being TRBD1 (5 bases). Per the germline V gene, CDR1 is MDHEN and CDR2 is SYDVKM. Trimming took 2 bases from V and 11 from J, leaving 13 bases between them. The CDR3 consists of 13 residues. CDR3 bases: TGTGCCAGCAGTTTAGGGGGTCACTGGGCCCAGCATTTT. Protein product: CASSLGGHWAQHF.

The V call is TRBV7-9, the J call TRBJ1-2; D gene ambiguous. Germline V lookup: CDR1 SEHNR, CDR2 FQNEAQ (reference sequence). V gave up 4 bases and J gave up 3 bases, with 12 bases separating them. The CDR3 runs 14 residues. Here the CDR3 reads CASSSLGVDYGYTF. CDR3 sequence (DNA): TGTGCCAGCAGCTCTCTCGGGGTGGACTATGGCTACACCTTC. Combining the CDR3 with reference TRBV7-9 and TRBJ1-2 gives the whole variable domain DTGVSQNPRHKITKRGQNVTFRCDPISEHNRLYWYRQTLGQGPEFLTYFQNEAQLEKSRLLSDRFSAERPKGSFSTLEIQRTEQGDSAMYLCASSSLGVDYGYTFGSGTRLTVV.